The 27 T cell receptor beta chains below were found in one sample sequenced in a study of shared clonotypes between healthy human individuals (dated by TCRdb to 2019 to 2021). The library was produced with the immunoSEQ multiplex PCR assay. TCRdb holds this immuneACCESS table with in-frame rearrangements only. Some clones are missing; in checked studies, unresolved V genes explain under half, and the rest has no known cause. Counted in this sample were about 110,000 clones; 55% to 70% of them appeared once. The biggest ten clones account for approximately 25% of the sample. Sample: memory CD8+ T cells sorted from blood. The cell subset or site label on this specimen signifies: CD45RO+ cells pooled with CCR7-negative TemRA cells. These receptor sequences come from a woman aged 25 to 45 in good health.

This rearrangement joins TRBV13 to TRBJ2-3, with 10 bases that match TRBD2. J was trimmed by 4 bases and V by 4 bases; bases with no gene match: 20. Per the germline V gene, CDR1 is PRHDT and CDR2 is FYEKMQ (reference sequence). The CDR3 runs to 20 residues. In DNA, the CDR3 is TGTGCCAGCAGCTGGGGCGTGAGTCGGTTCCTAGCGGGAGTGGCAGATACGCAGTATTTT. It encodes CASSWGVSRFLAGVADTQYF.

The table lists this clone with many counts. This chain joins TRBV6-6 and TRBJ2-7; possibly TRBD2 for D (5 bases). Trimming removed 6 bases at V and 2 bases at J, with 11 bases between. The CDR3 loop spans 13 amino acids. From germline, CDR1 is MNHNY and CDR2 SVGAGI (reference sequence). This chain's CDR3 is CASSHGVAYEQYF. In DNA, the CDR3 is TGTGCCAGCAGCCACGGGGTAGCCTACGAGCAGTACTTC.

CDR3 residues: CASSQEYGGAHYGYTF. DNA for the CDR3: TGCGCCAGCAGCCAAGAGTACGGGGGGGCCCACTATGGCTACACCTTC. The V and J genes are TRBV4-1 and TRBJ1-2; possible D gene TRBD1, 6 bases. The CDR3 covers 16 residues. Germline V lookup: CDR1 MGHRA, CDR2 YSYEKL. V was trimmed by 0 bases and J by 3 bases, leaving 14 bases between them.

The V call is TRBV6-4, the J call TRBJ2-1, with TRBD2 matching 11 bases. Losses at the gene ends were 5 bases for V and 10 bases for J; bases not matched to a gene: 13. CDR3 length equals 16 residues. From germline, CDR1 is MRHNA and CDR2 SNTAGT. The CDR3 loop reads CASSYLLAGVGGEQFF. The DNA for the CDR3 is TGTGCCAGCAGTTACTTACTAGCGGGAGTTGGAGGAGAGCAGTTCTTC.

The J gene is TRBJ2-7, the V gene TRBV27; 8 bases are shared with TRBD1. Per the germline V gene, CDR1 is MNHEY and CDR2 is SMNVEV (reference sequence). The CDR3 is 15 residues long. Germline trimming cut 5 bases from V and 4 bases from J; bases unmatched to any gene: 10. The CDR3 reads CASSEDRGSLYEQYF. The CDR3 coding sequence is TGTGCCAGCAGTGAAGACAGGGGTTCCCTGTACGAGCAGTACTTC.

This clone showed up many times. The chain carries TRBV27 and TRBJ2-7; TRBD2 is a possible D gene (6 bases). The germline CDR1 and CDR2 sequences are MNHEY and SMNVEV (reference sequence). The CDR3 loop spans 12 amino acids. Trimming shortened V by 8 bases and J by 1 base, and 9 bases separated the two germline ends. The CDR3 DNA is TGTGCCAGCGGCGGGGCATCCTACGAGCAGTACTTC. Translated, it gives CASGGASYEQYF.

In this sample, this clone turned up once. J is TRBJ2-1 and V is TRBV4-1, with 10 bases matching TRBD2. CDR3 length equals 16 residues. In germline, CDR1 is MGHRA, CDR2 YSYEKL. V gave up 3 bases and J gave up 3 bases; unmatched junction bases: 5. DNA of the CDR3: TGCGCCAGCAGCCAGGACGGACTAGCGGACTACAATGAGCAGTTCTTC. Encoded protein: CASSQDGLADYNEQFF.

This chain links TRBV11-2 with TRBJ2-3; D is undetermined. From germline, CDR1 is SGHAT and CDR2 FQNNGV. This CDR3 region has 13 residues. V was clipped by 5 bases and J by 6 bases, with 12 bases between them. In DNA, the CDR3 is TGTGCCAGCAGCAGTACCATAGCCGATACGCAGTATTTT. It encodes CASSSTIADTQYF.

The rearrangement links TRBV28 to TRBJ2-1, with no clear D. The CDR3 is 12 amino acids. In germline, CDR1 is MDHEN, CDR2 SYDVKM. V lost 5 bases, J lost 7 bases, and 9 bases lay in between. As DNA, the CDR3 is TGTGCCAGCAGTCTCTTCTTGAATGAGCAGTTCTTC. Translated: CASSLFLNEQFF.

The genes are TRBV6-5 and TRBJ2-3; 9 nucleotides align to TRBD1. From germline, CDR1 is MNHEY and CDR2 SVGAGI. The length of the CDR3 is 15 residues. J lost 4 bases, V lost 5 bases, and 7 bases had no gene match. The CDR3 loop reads CASSPMDRGPDTQYF. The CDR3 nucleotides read TGTGCCAGCAGTCCGATGGACAGGGGCCCAGATACGCAGTATTTT.

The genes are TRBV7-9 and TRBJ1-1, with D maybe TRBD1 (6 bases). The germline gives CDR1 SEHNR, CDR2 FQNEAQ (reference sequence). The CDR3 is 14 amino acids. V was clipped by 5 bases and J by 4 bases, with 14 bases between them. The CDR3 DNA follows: TGTGCCAGCAGCGAGGGACAAGTGGGCACTGAAGCTTTCTTT. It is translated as CASSEGQVGTEAFF.

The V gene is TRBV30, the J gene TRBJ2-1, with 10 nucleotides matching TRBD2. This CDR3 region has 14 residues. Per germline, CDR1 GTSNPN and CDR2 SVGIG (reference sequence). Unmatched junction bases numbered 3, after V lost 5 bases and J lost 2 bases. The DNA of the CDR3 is TGTGCCTGGGGACTAGCGGAAACCTACAATGAGCAGTTCTTC. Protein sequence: CAWGLAETYNEQFF.

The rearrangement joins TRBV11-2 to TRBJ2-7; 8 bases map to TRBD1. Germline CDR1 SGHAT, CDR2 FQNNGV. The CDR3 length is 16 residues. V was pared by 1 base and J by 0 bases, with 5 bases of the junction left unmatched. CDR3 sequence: CASSLGRGTGSYEQYF. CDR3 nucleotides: TGTGCCAGCAGCTTAGGTCGCGGGACAGGCTCCTACGAGCAGTACTTC.

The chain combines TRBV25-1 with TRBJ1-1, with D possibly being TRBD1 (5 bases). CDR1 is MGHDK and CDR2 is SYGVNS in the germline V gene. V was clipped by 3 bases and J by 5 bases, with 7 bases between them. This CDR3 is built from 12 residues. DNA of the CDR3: TGTGCCAGCAGTGACGACAGTACTGAAGCTTTCTTT. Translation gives CASSDDSTEAFF.

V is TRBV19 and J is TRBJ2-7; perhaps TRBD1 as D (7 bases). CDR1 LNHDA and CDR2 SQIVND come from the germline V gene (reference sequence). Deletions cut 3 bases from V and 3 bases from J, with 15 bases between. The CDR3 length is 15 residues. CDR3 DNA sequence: TGTGCCAGTAGTATGGGCCCAGGGGGGCGCTACGAGCAGTACTTC. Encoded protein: CASSMGPGGRYEQYF.

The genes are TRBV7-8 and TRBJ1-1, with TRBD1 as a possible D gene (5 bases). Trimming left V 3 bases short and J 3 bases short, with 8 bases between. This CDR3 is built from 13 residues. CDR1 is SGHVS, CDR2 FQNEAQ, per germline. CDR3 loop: CASSFGADTEAFF. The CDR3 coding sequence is TGTGCCAGCAGCTTCGGGGCTGACACTGAAGCTTTCTTT.

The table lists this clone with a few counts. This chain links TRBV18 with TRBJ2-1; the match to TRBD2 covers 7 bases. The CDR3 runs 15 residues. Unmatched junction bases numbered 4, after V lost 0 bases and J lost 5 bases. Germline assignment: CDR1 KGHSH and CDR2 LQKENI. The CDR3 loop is CASSPPAGDHNEQFF. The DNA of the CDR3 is TGTGCCAGCTCACCACCGGCGGGAGACCACAATGAGCAGTTCTTC.

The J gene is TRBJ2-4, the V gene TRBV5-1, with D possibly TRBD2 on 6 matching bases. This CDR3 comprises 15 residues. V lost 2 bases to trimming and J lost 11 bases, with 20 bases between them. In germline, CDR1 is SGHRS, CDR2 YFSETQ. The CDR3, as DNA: TGCGCCAGCAGCTTTCCGGGACTCGGTATACGTTTTCAGTACTTC. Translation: CASSFPGLGIRFQYF.

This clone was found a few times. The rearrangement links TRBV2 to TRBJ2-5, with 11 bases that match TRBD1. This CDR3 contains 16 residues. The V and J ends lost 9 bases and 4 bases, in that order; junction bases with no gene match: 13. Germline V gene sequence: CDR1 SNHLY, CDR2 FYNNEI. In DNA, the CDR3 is TGTGCCAGGAGGGCTGATGGGACAGGGGGACCAGAGACCCAGTACTTC. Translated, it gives CARRADGTGGPETQYF.

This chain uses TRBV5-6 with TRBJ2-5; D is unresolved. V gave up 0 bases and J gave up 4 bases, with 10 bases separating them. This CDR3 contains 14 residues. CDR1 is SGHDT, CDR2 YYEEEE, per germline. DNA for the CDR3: TGTGCCAGCAGCTTGGATGGGTATGGAGAGACCCAGTACTTC. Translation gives CASSLDGYGETQYF.

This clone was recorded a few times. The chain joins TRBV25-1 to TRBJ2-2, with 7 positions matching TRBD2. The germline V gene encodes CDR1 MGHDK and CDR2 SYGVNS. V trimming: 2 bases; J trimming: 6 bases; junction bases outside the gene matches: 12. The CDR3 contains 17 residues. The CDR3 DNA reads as TGTGCCAGCAGTGAAGGGTTTGGGGGGGATCCGTCCGGGGAGCTGTTTTTT. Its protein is CASSEGFGGDPSGELFF. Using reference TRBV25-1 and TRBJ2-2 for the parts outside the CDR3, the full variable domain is EADIYQTPRYLVIGTGKKITLECSQTMGHDKMYWYQQDPGMELHLIHYSYGVNSTEKGDLSSESTVSRIRTEHFPLTLESARPSHTSQYLCASSEGFGGDPSGELFFGEGSRLTVL.

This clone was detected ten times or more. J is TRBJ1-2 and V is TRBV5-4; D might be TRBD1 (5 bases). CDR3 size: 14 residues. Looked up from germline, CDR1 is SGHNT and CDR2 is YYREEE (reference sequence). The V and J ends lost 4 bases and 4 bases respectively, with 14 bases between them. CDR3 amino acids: CASSTLGPPYGYTF. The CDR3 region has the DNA TGTGCCAGCAGCACCCTGGGGCCCCCCTATGGCTACACCTTC.

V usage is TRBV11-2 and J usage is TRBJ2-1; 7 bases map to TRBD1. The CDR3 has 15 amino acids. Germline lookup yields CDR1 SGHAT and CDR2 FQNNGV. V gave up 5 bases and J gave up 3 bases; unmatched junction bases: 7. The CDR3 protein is CASSPGTALYNEQFF. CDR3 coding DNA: TGTGCCAGCAGCCCCGGGACAGCCCTCTACAATGAGCAGTTCTTC.

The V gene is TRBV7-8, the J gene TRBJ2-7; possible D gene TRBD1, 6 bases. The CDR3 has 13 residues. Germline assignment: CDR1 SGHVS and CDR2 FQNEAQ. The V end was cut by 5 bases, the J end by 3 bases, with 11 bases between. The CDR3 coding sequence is TGTGCCAGCAGCCCGACAGGAAGCTACGAGCAGTACTTC. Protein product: CASSPTGSYEQYF.

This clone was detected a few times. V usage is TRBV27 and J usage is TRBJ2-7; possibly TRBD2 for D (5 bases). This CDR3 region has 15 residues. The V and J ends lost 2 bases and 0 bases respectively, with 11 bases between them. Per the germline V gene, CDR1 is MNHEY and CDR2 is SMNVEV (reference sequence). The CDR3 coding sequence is TGTGCCAGCAGTTTAAGGTCGGGGAGCTCCTACGAGCAGTACTTC. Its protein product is CASSLRSGSSYEQYF.

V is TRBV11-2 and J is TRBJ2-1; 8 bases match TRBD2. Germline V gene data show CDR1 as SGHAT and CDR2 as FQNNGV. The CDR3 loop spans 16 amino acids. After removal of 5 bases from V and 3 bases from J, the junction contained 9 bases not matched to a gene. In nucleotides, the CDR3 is TGTGCCAGCAGCCACACCCGGGGGGGAAGCTACAATGAGCAGTTCTTC. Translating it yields CASSHTRGGSYNEQFF.

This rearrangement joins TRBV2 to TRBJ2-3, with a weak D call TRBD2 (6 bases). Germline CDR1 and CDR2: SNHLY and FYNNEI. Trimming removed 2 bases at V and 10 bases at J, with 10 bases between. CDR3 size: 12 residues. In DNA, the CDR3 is TGTGCCAGCAGTGAAACGGGGGACTCGCAGTATTTT. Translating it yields CASSETGDSQYF.